These 28 T cell receptor beta chains were all obtained from the same sample, sequenced in a study of shared clonotypes between healthy human individuals. The protocol was immunoSEQ multiplex PCR, while the TCRdb copy is restricted to in-frame clones and leaves out a portion. The table includes 2 million to 3 million clones, approximately 94% detected once. Sequenced: naive CD4+ T cells from PBMCs. The subset was: CD45RA+ positively selected. These receptors originate from a man aged 18 to 29 in good health. Some clones in this sample may be carry-over from other donors' samples.

This clone was found once. V gene TRBV18 combines with J gene TRBJ1-1; D is possibly TRBD1 (6 bases). From germline, CDR1 is KGHSH and CDR2 LQKENI. V was trimmed by 3 bases and J by 1 base, leaving 12 bases between them. The CDR3 has 15 residues. The CDR3 loop is CASSPRTVKNTEAFF. In nucleotides, the CDR3 is TGTGCCAGCTCACCTCGGACAGTTAAGAACACTGAAGCTTTCTTT.

This chain uses TRBV5-6 with TRBJ2-3; D unresolved. V lost 0 bases, J lost 2 bases, and 4 bases lay in between. Germline V gene data show CDR1 as SGHDT and CDR2 as YYEEEE. CDR3 length equals 13 residues. The CDR3 DNA reads as TGTGCCAGCAGCTTGGAGGCCACAGATACGCAGTATTTT. Encoded protein: CASSLEATDTQYF. Looking up the rest from reference TRBV5-6 and TRBJ2-3 gives the full variable domain: DAGVTQSPTHLIKTRGQQVTLRCSPKSGHDTVSWYQQALGQGPQFIFQYYEEEERQRGNFPDRFSGHQFPNYSSELNVNALLLGDSALYLCASSLEATDTQYFGPGTRLTVL.

Notes on this clone: The sample contains more than one DNA sequence encoding this CDR3. This chain joins TRBV5-5 and TRBJ2-7; D is uncertain. Trimming shortened V by 1 base and J by 4 bases, and 6 bases separated the two germline ends. Germline values: CDR1 SGHKS, CDR2 YYEKEE (reference sequence). The CDR3 runs to 12 residues. The CDR3 sequence: CASSLLGYEQYF. The CDR3 coding sequence is TGTGCCAGCAGCTTGCTCGGATACGAGCAGTACTTC. The whole variable domain, filled in from reference TRBV5-5 and TRBJ2-7, reads DAGVTQSPTHLIKTRGQQVTLRCSPISGHKSVSWYQQVLGQGPQFIFQYYEKEERGRGNFPDRFSARQFPNYSSELNVNALLLGDSALYLCASSLLGYEQYFGPGTRLTVT.

With respect to this clone: In the same sample, other DNA sequences code for this CDR3. The chain uses TRBV18 and TRBJ2-3, with 9 bases lining up with TRBD2. Germline V gene lookup returns CDR1 KGHSH and CDR2 LQKENI. J was trimmed by 3 bases and V by 3 bases; bases with no gene match: 1. This CDR3 comprises 14 residues. This chain's CDR3 is CASSPLAGTDTQYF. CDR3 DNA: TGTGCCAGCTCACCGCTAGCGGGAACAGATACGCAGTATTTT.

This sequence joins TRBV7-9 and TRBJ1-4, with D maybe TRBD1 (5 bases). CDR1 is SEHNR, CDR2 FQNEAQ, per germline (reference sequence). V lost 0 bases to trimming and J lost 8 bases, with 22 bases between them. This CDR3 has 18 residues. The CDR3 loop reads CASSLAVQAGGVGEKLFF. In DNA, the CDR3 is TGTGCCAGCAGCTTAGCGGTCCAGGCTGGGGGAGTCGGGGAAAAACTGTTTTTT.

This clone was counted a few times. The chain uses TRBV28 and TRBJ1-4; D remains ambiguous. The V gene lost 9 bases and the J gene lost 8 bases, with 16 bases spanning the gap. The CDR3 consists of 13 residues. In germline, CDR1 is MDHEN, CDR2 SYDVKM. The CDR3 coding sequence is TGTGCCAGGGAACGGACCGACCGGGAAAAACTGTTTTTT. Amino acid sequence: CARERTDREKLFF.

CDR3 sequence (DNA): TGCGCCAGCAGCTTGGAGGACAGGGCTAATGAAAAACTGTTTTTT. It encodes CASSLEDRANEKLFF. The chain combines TRBV5-1 with TRBJ1-4, with 8 positions matching TRBD1. The CDR3 spans 15 residues. Germline V lookup: CDR1 SGHRS, CDR2 YFSETQ. V shed 0 bases and J 3 bases; nucleotides not matched to a gene: 1.

This chain links TRBV7-8 with TRBJ2-2; D is possibly TRBD2 (6 bases). V dropped 0 bases and J dropped 5 bases, with 13 bases sitting between them. The CDR3 covers 16 residues. Germline-derived CDR1 and CDR2 are SGHVS and FQNEAQ. In nucleotides, the CDR3 is TGTGCCAGCAGCTTAGCATGGAGGGGACCTACCGGGGAGCTGTTTTTT. Its translation is CASSLAWRGPTGELFF.

Comment on this clone: The same CDR3 arises from other DNA sequences in this sample as well. The rearrangement uses TRBV7-2 and TRBJ2-7, with 7 bases aligning to TRBD2. With V trimmed by 7 bases and J by 0 bases, 6 bases remained unmatched. This CDR3 comprises 14 residues. Germline V gene data show CDR1 as SGHTA and CDR2 as FQGNSA. CDR3 sequence reads: CASTPGGSSYEQYF. The CDR3 nucleotides are TGTGCCAGCACCCCCGGGGGGAGCTCCTACGAGCAGTACTTC.

The rearrangement uses TRBV2 and TRBJ2-2; 9 nucleotides align to TRBD1. Unmatched junction bases numbered 13, after V lost 8 bases and J lost 6 bases. The CDR3 has 16 amino acids. Per germline, CDR1 SNHLY and CDR2 FYNNEI. The CDR3 DNA reads as TGTGCCAGCTTCAAGGACAGGGGCCTTATGGCCGGGGAGCTGTTTTTT. Protein product: CASFKDRGLMAGELFF.

CDR3 amino acids: CASSAGTPVTGELFF. The CDR3, as DNA: TGTGCCAGCAGCGCCGGGACTCCGGTCACCGGGGAGCTGTTTTTT. The chain links TRBV7-7 to TRBJ2-2; TRBD2 might be the D (6 bases). Germline CDR1 SSHAT, CDR2 FNYEAQ (reference sequence). Trimming shortened V by 5 bases and J by 4 bases, and 14 bases separated the two germline ends. This CDR3 is built from 15 residues.

The chain carries TRBV5-1 and TRBJ2-5, with D uncertain. The CDR3 has 12 residues. V was cut by 7 bases and J by 4 bases, with 11 bases left in between. Germline V gene lookup returns CDR1 SGHRS and CDR2 YFSETQ. Written as DNA, the CDR3 is TGCGCCAGCCCCCCTTGGGCAGAGACCCAGTACTTC. This codes for CASPPWAETQYF.

A single count supports this clone. The sample contains more than one DNA sequence encoding this CDR3. The chain combines TRBV5-1 with TRBJ2-3; 9 bases map to TRBD1. V trimming: 0 bases; J trimming: 6 bases; junction bases outside the gene matches: 2. Germline CDR1 reads SGHRS; CDR2 reads YFSETQ. This CDR3 is 14 amino acids long. In DNA, the CDR3 is TGCGCCAGCAGCTTGGGGACAGGGGCCGATACGCAGTATTTT. It encodes CASSLGTGADTQYF. The complete variable domain, with remaining parts taken from reference TRBV5-1 and TRBJ2-3, reads KAGVTQTPRYLIKTRGQQVTLSCSPISGHRSVSWYQQTPGQGLQFLFEYFSETQRNKGNFPGRFSGRQFSNSRSEMNVSTLELGDSALYLCASSLGTGADTQYFGPGTRLTVL.

This clone was found a few times. The CDR3 sequence: CASSPPGGEAFF. The CDR3 DNA reads TGTGCCAGCAGCCCCCCCGGGGGTGAAGCTTTCTTT. The chain links TRBV28 to TRBJ1-1; possibly TRBD1 for D (5 bases). This CDR3 spans 12 amino acids. The V and J ends lost 6 bases and 7 bases respectively, with 12 bases between them. CDR1 is MDHEN and CDR2 is SYDVKM in the germline V gene.

The DNA of the CDR3 is TGTGCCAGTAGTCCCCGGACAGGGGGCGCGGCGGGCTATGGCTACACCTTC. Translating gives CASSPRTGGAAGYGYTF. This sequence joins TRBV19 and TRBJ1-2; 11 bases agree with TRBD1. This CDR3 region has 17 residues. With V trimmed by 5 bases and J by 4 bases, 12 bases remained unmatched. Germline V CDR1 and CDR2: LNHDA, SQIVND (reference sequence).

This chain uses TRBV18 with TRBJ2-2; TRBD1 matches at 8 bases. Germline CDR1 is KGHSH and CDR2 is LQKENI. V shed 1 base and J 3 bases; nucleotides not matched to a gene: 4. The CDR3 has 16 residues. CDR3 sequence: CASSPRTGSYTGELFF. CDR3 DNA sequence: TGTGCCAGCTCACCACGGACAGGGTCCTACACCGGGGAGCTGTTTTTT.

The chain carries TRBV19 and TRBJ2-3, with D unclear. Trimming shortened V by 4 bases and J by 11 bases, and 10 bases separated the two germline ends. The CDR3 is 11 residues long. Germline CDR1 and CDR2: LNHDA and SQIVND (reference sequence). CDR3 in amino acids: CASSNMGRQYF. In nucleotides, the CDR3 is TGTGCCAGTAGTAACATGGGAAGGCAGTATTTT.

This rearrangement joins TRBV6-1 to TRBJ1-2, with a possible D match to TRBD1 (5 bases). V was cut by 3 bases and J by 7 bases, with 9 bases left in between. From germline, CDR1 is MNHNS and CDR2 SASEGT. This CDR3 is 12 amino acids long. CDR3 loop: CASSDSGRGYTF. As DNA, the CDR3 is TGTGCCAGCAGTGACTCGGGACGTGGCTACACCTTC.

This rearrangement joins TRBV25-1 to TRBJ2-3, with D possibly TRBD2 on 6 matching bases. Deletions cut 3 bases from V and 4 bases from J, with 11 bases between. Germline values: CDR1 MGHDK, CDR2 SYGVNS. The CDR3 extends over 14 amino acids. The CDR3 loop reads CASSDRLVSDTQYF. Here the CDR3 DNA reads TGTGCCAGCAGTGATAGACTAGTTTCAGATACGCAGTATTTT.

J is TRBJ2-1 and V is TRBV11-3; a weak D match, TRBD1 (5 bases). The CDR3 is made up of 16 amino acids. V was shortened by 1 base and J by 7 bases, with 17 bases between the two germline ends. Per germline, CDR1 SGHNT and CDR2 YENEEA. The CDR3: CASSLASNPGFNEQFF. CDR3 DNA sequence: TGTGCCAGCAGCTTAGCCTCTAATCCAGGGTTTAATGAGCAGTTCTTC.

This chain joins TRBV14 and TRBJ2-7; no clear D. The V gene lost 0 bases and the J gene lost 1 base, with 19 bases spanning the gap. The CDR3 has 18 amino acids. Per the germline V gene, CDR1 is SGHDN and CDR2 is FVKESK. In DNA, the CDR3 is TGTGCCAGCAGCCAAGAATCCCGGCGGACCGCCGAATCCTACGAGCAGTACTTC. It yields the protein CASSQESRRTAESYEQYF.

The chain couples TRBV5-6 to TRBJ2-5; either TRBD1 or TRBD2 may supply D (5 bases each). The J call may be in error: the DNA end matches TRBJ2-7 better. Germline V gene data show CDR1 as SGHDT and CDR2 as YYEEEE. CDR3 size: 15 residues. CDR3 in DNA: TGTGCCAGCAGCTTGAACGGGGCCAGCTCCTACGAGCAGTACTTC. Protein: CASSLNGASSYEQYF.

V gene TRBV7-8 combines with J gene TRBJ1-1; TRBD1 agrees at 10 bases. The ends lost 5 bases at V and 1 base at J; junction bases unmatched: 7. Germline V CDR1 and CDR2: SGHVS, FQNEAQ. The CDR3 runs to 16 residues. The DNA for the CDR3 is TGTGCCAGCAGCAGAGGGACAGGGGAGGCGAACACTGAAGCTTTCTTT. Amino acids: CASSRGTGEANTEAFF.

V and J are TRBV29-1 and TRBJ2-1; D is possibly TRBD1 (6 bases). V lost 0 bases to trimming and J lost 4 bases, with 13 bases between them. Germline CDR1 SQVTM, CDR2 ANQGSEA. CDR3 length: 15 amino acids. The chain's CDR3 is CSVEDLVDRYNEQFF. In DNA form, the CDR3 reads TGCAGCGTTGAAGATCTAGTCGACAGGTACAATGAGCAGTTCTTC.

The gene calls are TRBV5-6 and TRBJ2-1, with 12 positions matching TRBD2. The CDR3 consists of 18 residues. Germline CDR1 is SGHDT and CDR2 is YYEEEE. V shed 4 bases and J 3 bases; nucleotides not matched to a gene: 11. CDR3 DNA: TGTGCCAGCAGCCCGAGGGCTAGCGGGAGGGCCCGCTACAATGAGCAGTTCTTC. It encodes CASSPRASGRARYNEQFF.

The genes are TRBV5-1 and TRBJ2-7; 11 bases map to TRBD1. In germline, CDR1 is SGHRS, CDR2 YFSETQ. V shed 4 bases, J shed 5 bases, and the junction held 11 bases outside the gene matches. The CDR3 length is 16 residues. CDR3 DNA sequence: TGCGCCAGCAGCCACCTCGGACAGGGGGCGCTGAACGAGCAGTACTTC. Encoded protein: CASSHLGQGALNEQYF.

The gene calls are TRBV7-2 and TRBJ2-3; D is possibly TRBD2 (5 bases). This CDR3 is 15 amino acids long. The germline gives CDR1 SGHTA, CDR2 FQGNSA. V lost 6 bases and J 3 bases, leaving 16 bases between the germline ends. The CDR3 nucleotides read TGTGCCAGCAGGCTAGCATCTACGGGGACAGATACGCAGTATTTT. Amino acids: CASRLASTGTDTQYF.

V and J are TRBV6-4 and TRBJ2-2; 9 nucleotides match TRBD1. CDR1 is MRHNA, CDR2 SNTAGT, per germline. The junction had 3 bases not matched to a gene; V was cut back by 3 bases and J by 1 base. This CDR3 comprises 16 residues. In DNA, the CDR3 is TGTGCCAGCAGTGAACAGGGGGCGAGGAACACCGGGGAGCTGTTTTTT. Its translation: CASSEQGARNTGELFF.